Listed below are T cell receptor beta chains from one sample, sequenced in a study of Ad26.COV2.S vaccination and SARS-CoV-2 variants. The method was immunoSEQ multiplex PCR; TCRdb's version includes in-frame clones alone and lacks a portion of them. The table has around 350,000 clones, approximately 85% seen once. Here the sequenced sample was peripheral blood, taken in a trial of Ad26.COV2.S vaccine versus placebo. These TCRs come from a person between 18 and 65 years old who received the Ad26.COV2.S COVID-19 vaccine or a placebo. Both conserved end residues are part of each CDR3. The D gene is left open where the match is weak. Rows may omit the clone size; those that give it use once, few, many or a size class.

>TRBV7-6|TRBD2|TRBJ2-5|.
TGTGCCAGCAGCAAATCGCCGGGACTAGCGGGGACGGAGACCCAGTACTTC
CASSKSPGLAGTETQYF
>TRBV15|.|TRBJ2-2|.
TGTGCCACCAGCTTAGGTATGAACACCGGGGAGCTGTTTTTT
CATSLGMNTGELFF
>TRBV5-1|TRBD2|TRBJ2-1|.
TGCGCCAGCAGCTTGACTAGCGGGGCTCTCAATGAGCAGTTCTTC
CASSLTSGALNEQFF
>TRBV2|.|TRBJ2-7|many
TGTGCCAGCAGCCCGAGCGGTGGTGGGGAGCAGTACTTC
CASSPSGGGEQYF
>TRBV7-7|TRBD2|TRBJ2-5|.
TGTGCTAGCAGCCAGATAGCGGGGGCAGAGACCCAGTACTTC
CASSQIAGAETQYF
>TRBV2|.|TRBJ2-1|.
TGTGCCAGCAGTGTGATTAGCTCCTACAATGAGCAGTTCTTC
CASSVISSYNEQFF
>TRBV14|.|TRBJ2-1|.
TGTGCCAGCAGCCAAGGTCGGAACCTAAAGCTTATATCCTACAATGAGCAGTTCTTC
CASSQGRNLKLISYNEQFF
>TRBV11-3|.|TRBJ2-5|.
TGTGCCAGCAGCTTAGATCAACTGATCCAAGAGACCCAGTACTTC
CASSLDQLIQETQYF
>TRBV25-1|.|TRBJ2-3|.
TGTGCCAGCAGTGATTCTGGCCCGCCACCCACAGATACGCAGTATTTT
CASSDSGPPPTDTQYF
>TRBV6-6|.|TRBJ1-2|.
TGTGCCAGCAGTTACTCGGGGCCGCAAGTCCGCTATGGCTACACCTTC
CASSYSGPQVRYGYTF
>TRBV10-3|TRBD1|TRBJ2-1|.
TGTGCCATAAGTGGGGACAGGTCTGTCACTGAGCAGTTCTTC
CAISGDRSVTEQFF